Presented here are 9 T cell receptor beta chains from one specimen sequenced in a study of radiation and T cells in renal cell carcinoma. The time point here: baseline pretreatment blood. Treatment denoted: 15 Gy SBRT to primary tumor, nephrectomy 4 weeks later. Sequencing used immunoSEQ multiplex PCR; TCRdb keeps in-frame clones, though not all of them. The sample has about 59,000 clones, 60% to 85% seen once. The sample in question was blood, obtained from a patient whose treatment included radiotherapy and nephrectomy. The receptors derive from a man aged 60-69 years with renal cell carcinoma.

CDR3 protein: CASSLLTDLHF. CDR3 coding DNA: TGTGCCAGCAGTTTACTTACGGATCTCCACTTT. The J gene is TRBJ1-6, the V gene TRBV2; D remains unclear. V lost 5 bases and J lost 16, with 12 bases in between. Germline assignment: CDR1 SNHLY and CDR2 FYNNEI. This CDR3 has 11 amino acids.

The chain uses TRBV7-3 and TRBJ2-1; D not resolved. Germline-derived CDR1 and CDR2 are SGHTA and FQGTGA. V was cut by 5 bases and J by 9 bases, with 14 bases left in between. The CDR3 covers 13 residues. The CDR3 sequence: CASSPLSTGEQFF. Here the CDR3 DNA reads TGTGCCAGCAGCCCCTTAAGCACCGGTGAGCAGTTCTTC.

The V and J genes are TRBV4-3 and TRBJ2-1; TRBD1 aligns across 9 bases. Germline CDR1 is LGHNA and CDR2 is YSLEER. The CDR3 is 15 residues long. J lost 4 bases, V lost 1 base, and 2 bases had no gene match. The CDR3 bases are TGCGCCAGCAGCCAAGGAGACAGGGGGTACAATGAGCAGTTCTTC. Translating it yields CASSQGDRGYNEQFF.

This CDR3 is CASRGQGPDTQYF. The DNA of the CDR3 is TGCGCCAGCAGAGGACAGGGCCCAGATACGCAGTATTTT. J is TRBJ2-3 and V is TRBV5-1; 8 bases are a match to TRBD1. After removal of 5 bases from V and 4 bases from J, the junction contained 3 bases not matched to a gene. CDR1 SGHRS and CDR2 YFSETQ come from the germline V gene. The CDR3 runs 13 residues.

This clone was detected only once. This chain uses TRBV5-1 with TRBJ1-1, with 8 nucleotides matching TRBD1. Trimming took 2 bases from V and 5 from J; bases not matched to a gene: 8. Germline V gene data show CDR1 as SGHRS and CDR2 as YFSETQ. There are 15 residues in the CDR3. CDR3: CASSFLQGEGTEAFF. The CDR3 nucleotides are TGCGCCAGCAGCTTTTTACAGGGGGAAGGAACTGAAGCTTTCTTT.

This clone was seen once. This chain joins TRBV21-1 and TRBJ2-3; the D call in the table, TRBD2, was not verified against the DNA. TRBV21-1 is classified as a pseudogene. This CDR3 is 16 amino acids long. The CDR3 protein is CASSKFILASTDTQYF. CDR3 bases: TGTGCCAGCAGCAAATTCATCCTAGCTAGCACAGATACGCAGTATTTT.

V gene TRBV7-9 combines with J gene TRBJ1-4; D not resolved. Germline-derived CDR1 and CDR2 are SEHNR and FQNEAQ (reference sequence). The length of the CDR3 is 12 residues. V lost 4 bases to trimming and J lost 8 bases, with 8 bases between them. The CDR3: CASSSGGEKLFF. The CDR3 DNA reads TGTGCCAGCAGCTCCGGAGGGGAAAAACTGTTTTTT.

This clone appeared a few times. This chain joins TRBV7-2 and TRBJ2-5, with 13 positions matching TRBD2. Germline CDR1 reads SGHTA; CDR2 reads FQGNSA. Unmatched junction bases numbered 5, after V lost 5 bases and J lost 2 bases. The CDR3 is 16 amino acids. CDR3 DNA: TGTGCCAGCAGCCGGGGACTAGCGGGGAGGCAAGAGACCCAGTACTTC. Translation gives CASSRGLAGRQETQYF.

This sequence joins TRBV29-1 and TRBJ2-2; D is ambiguous. This CDR3 spans 13 amino acids. Per the germline V gene, CDR1 is SQVTM and CDR2 is ANQGSEA. The ends were cut back, 1 base at V and 5 bases at J, with 8 bases in the middle. The CDR3 nucleotides read TGCAGCGTTGAAGCCCACGTAACCGGGGAGCTGTTTTTT. Residues: CSVEAHVTGELFF.